This record concerns one T cell receptor beta chain sequence. This sample stems from a study of blood T cell repertoires in COVID-19. Study-level information: Whether acute or convalescent, the COVID-19 samples came from the United States, Italy and Spain. T cells, B-cell-depleted T cells, or PBMCs provided the cDNA or gDNA that served as material.

In the source study's methods: Nucleated cell number was recorded as an estimate derived from reference gene primer amplification. Assay used: immunoSEQ multiplex PCR; TCRdb lists only in-frame clones, some missing. V and J calls and clone size are copied from that table; D and trimming were computed from the DNA. The sample shows around 290,000 clones, 70% to 90% of them seen only once. This CDR3 is built from 14 residues. Germline loops: CDR1 SGHTS, CDR2 YDEGEE. V lost 6 bases, J lost 5 bases, and 10 bases stayed unmatched. Sequenced input: peripheral blood. The receptor's source is a woman aged 50 to 60 who had recovered from COVID-19. V is TRBV5-8 and J is TRBJ1-2; 7 bases align to TRBD1. CDR3 sequence: CASTRRQGGYGYTF. CDR3 DNA sequence: TGTGCCAGCACCCGACGACAGGGCGGTTATGGCTACACCTTC.